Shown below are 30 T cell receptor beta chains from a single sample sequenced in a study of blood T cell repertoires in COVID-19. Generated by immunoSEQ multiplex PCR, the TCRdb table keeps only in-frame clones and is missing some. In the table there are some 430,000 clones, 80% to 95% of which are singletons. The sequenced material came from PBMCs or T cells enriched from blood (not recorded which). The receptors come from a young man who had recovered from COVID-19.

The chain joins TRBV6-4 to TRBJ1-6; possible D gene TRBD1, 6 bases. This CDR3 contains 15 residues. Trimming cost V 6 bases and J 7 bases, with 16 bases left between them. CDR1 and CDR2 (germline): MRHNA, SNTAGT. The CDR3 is CASRTGPGENSPLHF. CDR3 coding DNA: TGTGCCAGCAGGACGGGGCCAGGGGAAAATTCACCCCTCCACTTT.

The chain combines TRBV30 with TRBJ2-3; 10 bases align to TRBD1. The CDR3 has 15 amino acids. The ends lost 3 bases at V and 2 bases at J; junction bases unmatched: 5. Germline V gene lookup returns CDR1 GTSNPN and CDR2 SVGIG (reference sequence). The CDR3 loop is CAWSRDRGPTDTQYF. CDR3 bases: TGTGCCTGGAGCCGGGACAGGGGACCCACAGATACGCAGTATTTT.

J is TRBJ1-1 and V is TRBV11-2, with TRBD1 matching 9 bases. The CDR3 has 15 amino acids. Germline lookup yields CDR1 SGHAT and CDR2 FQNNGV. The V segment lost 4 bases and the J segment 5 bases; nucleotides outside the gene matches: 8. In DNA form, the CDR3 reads TGTGCCAGCAGCTCGTCGGGACAGGGTAGGACTGAAGCTTTCTTT. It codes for CASSSSGQGRTEAFF.

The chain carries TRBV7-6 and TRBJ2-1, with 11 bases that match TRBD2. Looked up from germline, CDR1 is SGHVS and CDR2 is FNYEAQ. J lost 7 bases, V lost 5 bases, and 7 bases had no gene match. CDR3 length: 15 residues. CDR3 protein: CASSLLAGEGNEQFF. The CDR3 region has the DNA TGTGCCAGCAGCCTACTAGCGGGAGAGGGAAATGAGCAGTTCTTC.

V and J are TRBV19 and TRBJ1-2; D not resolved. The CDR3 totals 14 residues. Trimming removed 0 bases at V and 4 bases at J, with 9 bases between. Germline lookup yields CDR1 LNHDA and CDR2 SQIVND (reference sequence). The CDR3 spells CASSIDIVSYGYTF. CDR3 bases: TGTGCCAGTAGTATAGATATAGTTTCCTATGGCTACACCTTC.

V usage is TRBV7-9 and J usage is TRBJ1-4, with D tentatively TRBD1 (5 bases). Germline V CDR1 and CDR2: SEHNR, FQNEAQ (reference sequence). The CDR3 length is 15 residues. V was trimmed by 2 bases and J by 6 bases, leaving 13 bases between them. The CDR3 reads CASSLYPQGYEKLFF. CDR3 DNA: TGTGCCAGCAGCTTATACCCCCAGGGATATGAAAAACTGTTTTTT.

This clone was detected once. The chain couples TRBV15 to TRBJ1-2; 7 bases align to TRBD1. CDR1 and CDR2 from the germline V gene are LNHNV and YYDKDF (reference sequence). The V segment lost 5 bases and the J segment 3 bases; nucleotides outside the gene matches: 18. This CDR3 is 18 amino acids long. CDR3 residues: CATSSETLIKGGDYGYTF. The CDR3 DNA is TGTGCCACCAGCTCCGAGACCCTGATTAAAGGGGGCGACTATGGCTACACCTTC.

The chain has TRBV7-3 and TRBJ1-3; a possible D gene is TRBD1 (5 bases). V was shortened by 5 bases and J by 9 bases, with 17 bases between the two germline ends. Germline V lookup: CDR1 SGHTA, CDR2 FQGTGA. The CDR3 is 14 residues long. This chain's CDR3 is CASSPDPGLGTIYF. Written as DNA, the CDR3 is TGTGCCAGCAGCCCAGACCCGGGACTCGGCACCATATATTTT.

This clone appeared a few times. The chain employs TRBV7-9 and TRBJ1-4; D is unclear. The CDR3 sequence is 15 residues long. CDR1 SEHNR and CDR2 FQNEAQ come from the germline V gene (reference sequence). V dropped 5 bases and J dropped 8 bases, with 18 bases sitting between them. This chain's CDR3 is CASSPDYGYGEKLFF. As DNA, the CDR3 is TGTGCCAGCAGCCCAGACTACGGGTACGGGGAAAAACTGTTTTTT.

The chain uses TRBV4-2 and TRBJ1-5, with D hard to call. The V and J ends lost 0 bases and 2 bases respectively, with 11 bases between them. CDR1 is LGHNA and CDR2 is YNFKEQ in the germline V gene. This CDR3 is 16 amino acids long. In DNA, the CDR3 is TGTGCCAGCAGCCAAGAGGAGGGAGATGGCAATCAGCCCCAGCATTTT. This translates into CASSQEEGDGNQPQHF.

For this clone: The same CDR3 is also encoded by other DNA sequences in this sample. CDR3: CASSLRNTEAFF. The CDR3 DNA reads as TGTGCCAGCAGCCTCAGGAACACTGAAGCTTTCTTT. This chain joins TRBV6-5 and TRBJ1-1, with D unclear. The CDR3 totals 12 residues. V shed 6 bases and J shed 1 base, with 6 bases lying between them. Per the germline V gene, CDR1 is MNHEY and CDR2 is SVGAGI.

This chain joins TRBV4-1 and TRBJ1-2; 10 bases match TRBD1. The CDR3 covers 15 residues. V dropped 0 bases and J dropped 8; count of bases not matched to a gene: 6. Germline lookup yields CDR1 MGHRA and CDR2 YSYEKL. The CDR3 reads CASSQEPTGGAGYTF. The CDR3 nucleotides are TGCGCCAGCAGCCAAGAACCGACAGGGGGCGCCGGCTACACCTTC.

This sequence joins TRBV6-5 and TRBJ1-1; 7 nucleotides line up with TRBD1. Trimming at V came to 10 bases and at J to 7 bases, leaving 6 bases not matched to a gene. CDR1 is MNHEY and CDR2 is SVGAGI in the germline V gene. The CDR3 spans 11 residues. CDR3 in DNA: TGTGCCATACATCAGGGGGGTGAAGCTTTCTTT. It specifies CAIHQGGEAFF.

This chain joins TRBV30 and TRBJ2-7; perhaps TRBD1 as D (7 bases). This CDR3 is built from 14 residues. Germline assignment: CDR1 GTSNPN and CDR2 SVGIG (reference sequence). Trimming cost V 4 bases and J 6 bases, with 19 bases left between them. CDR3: CAWTLRAQGGEQYF. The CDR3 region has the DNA TGTGCCTGGACCCTCCGGGCCCAGGGGGGCGAGCAGTACTTC.

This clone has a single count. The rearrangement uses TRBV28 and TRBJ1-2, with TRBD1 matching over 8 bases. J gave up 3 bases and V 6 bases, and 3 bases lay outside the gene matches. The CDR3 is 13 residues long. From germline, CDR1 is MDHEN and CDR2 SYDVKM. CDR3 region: CASSGQGHYGYTF. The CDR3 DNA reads TGTGCCAGCAGCGGACAGGGTCACTATGGCTACACCTTC.

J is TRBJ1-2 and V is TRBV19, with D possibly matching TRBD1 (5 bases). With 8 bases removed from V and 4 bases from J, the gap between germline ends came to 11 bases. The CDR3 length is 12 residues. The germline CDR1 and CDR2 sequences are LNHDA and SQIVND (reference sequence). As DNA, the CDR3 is TGTGCCAGTGAGAAGCAGGGCTATGGCTACACCTTC. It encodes CASEKQGYGYTF.

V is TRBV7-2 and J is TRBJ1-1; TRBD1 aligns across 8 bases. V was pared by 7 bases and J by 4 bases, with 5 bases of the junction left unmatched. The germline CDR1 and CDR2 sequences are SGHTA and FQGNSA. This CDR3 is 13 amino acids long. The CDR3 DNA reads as TGTGCCAGCACGGACAGGGTGATCACTGAAGCTTTCTTT. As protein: CASTDRVITEAFF.

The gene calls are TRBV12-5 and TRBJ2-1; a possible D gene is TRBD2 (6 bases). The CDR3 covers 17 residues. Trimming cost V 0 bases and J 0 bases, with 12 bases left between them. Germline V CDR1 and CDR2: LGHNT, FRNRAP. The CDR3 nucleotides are TGTGCTAGTGGTTTGGTTATCTCCGGGGGCTCCTACAATGAGCAGTTCTTC. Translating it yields CASGLVISGGSYNEQFF.

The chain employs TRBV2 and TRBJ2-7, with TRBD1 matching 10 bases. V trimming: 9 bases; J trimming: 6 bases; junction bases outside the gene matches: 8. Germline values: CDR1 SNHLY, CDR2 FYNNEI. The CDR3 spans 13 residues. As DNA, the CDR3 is TGTGCCAGGAGGGACAGGGGATCTTTCGAGCAGTACTTC. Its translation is CARRDRGSFEQYF. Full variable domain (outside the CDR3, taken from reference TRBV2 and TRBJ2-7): EPEVTQTPSHQVTQMGQEVILRCVPISNHLYFYWYRQILGQKVEFLVSFYNNEISEKSEIFDDQFSVERPDGSNFTLKIRSTKLEDSAMYFCARRDRGSFEQYFGPGTRLTVT.

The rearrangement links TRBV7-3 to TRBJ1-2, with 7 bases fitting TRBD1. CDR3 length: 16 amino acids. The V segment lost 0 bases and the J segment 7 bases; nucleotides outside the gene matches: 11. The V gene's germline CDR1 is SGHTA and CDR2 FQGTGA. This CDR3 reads CASSLTSGTDLAGYTF. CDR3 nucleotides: TGTGCCAGCAGCTTAACGTCCGGGACAGATCTTGCTGGCTACACCTTC.

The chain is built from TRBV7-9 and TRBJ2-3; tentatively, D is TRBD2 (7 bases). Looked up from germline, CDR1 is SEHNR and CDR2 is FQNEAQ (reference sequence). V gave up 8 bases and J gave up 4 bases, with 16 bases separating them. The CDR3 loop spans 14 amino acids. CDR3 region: CASARGGGSDTQYF. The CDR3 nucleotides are TGTGCCAGCGCGCGGGGCGGGGGCTCAGATACGCAGTATTTT.

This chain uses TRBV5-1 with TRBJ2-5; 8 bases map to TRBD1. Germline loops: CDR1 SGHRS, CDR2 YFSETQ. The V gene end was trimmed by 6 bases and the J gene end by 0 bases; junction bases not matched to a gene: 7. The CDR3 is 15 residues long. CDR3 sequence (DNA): TGCGCCAGCACTCCCAACAGGGGGTACCAAGAGACCCAGTACTTC. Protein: CASTPNRGYQETQYF.

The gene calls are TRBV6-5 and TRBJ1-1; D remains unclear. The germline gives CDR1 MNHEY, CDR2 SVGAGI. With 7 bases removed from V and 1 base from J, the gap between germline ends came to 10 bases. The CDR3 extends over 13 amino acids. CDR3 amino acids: CASITSPNTEAFF. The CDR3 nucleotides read TGTGCCAGCATTACTTCCCCGAACACTGAAGCTTTCTTT.

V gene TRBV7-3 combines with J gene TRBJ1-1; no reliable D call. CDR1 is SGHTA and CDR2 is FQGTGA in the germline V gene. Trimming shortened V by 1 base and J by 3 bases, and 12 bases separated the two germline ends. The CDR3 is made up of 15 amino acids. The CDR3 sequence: CASSLMSIPHTEAFF. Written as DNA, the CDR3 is TGTGCCAGCAGCTTAATGAGTATCCCCCACACTGAAGCTTTCTTT.

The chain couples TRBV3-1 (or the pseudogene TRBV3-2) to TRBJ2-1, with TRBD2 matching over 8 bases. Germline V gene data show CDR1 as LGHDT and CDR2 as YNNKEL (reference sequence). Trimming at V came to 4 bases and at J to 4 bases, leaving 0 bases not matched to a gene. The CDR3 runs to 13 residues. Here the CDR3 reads CASSLAGYNEQFF. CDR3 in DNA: TGTGCCAGCAGCCTAGCGGGGTACAATGAGCAGTTCTTC.

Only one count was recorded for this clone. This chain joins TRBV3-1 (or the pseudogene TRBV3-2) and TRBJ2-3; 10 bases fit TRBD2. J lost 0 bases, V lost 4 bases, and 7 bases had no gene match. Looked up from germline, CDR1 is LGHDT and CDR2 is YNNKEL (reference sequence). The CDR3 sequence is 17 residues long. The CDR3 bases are TGTGCCAGCAGCCTATCGAGGACTAGCGGTAGCACAGATACGCAGTATTTT. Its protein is CASSLSRTSGSTDTQYF.

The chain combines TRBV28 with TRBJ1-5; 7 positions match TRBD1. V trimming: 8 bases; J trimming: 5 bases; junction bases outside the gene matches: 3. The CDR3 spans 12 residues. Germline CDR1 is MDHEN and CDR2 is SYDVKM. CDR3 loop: CASADRDQPQHF. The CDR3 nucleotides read TGTGCCAGCGCTGACAGGGATCAGCCCCAGCATTTT.

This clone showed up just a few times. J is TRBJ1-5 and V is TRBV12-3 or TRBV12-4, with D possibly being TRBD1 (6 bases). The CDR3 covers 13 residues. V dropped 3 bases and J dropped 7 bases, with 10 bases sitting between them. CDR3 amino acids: CASSLDSYQPQHF. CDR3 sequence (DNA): TGTGCCAGCAGTTTGGACAGCTACCAGCCCCAGCATTTT.

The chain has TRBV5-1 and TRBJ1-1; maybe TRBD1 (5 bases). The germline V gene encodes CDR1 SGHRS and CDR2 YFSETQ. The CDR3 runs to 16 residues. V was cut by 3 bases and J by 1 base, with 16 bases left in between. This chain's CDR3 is CASSWGRILENTEAFF. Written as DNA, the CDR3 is TGCGCCAGCAGCTGGGGGAGGATTCTGGAGAACACTGAAGCTTTCTTT.

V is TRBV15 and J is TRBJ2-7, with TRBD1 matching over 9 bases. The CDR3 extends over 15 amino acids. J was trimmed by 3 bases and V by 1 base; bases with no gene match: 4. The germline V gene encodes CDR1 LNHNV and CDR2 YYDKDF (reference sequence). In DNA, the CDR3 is TGTGCCACCAGCAGAGGTAGGACAGGGGTCTACGAGCAGTACTTC. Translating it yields CATSRGRTGVYEQYF.